This TCR beta chain emerged from a study of Graves' ophthalmopathy and Graves' hyperthyroidism. This clonotype was seen only a few times. V was shortened by 2 bases and J by 3 bases, with 5 bases between the two germline ends. The CDR3 extends over 12 amino acids. Scientists amplified the TCR beta CDR3 regions from RNA transcripts. HTBI primers served in a first-round RT-PCR, which a second-round multiplex PCR followed. In TCRdb, the multiplex PCR reads were re-called with MiXCR into one record per CDR3 protein. Of about 620,000 distinct CDR3 sequences listed, roughly 20% are singletons. The rearrangement links TRBV12-3 or TRBV12-4 to TRBJ2-7; D ambiguous. This TCR was recovered from a woman under 30 with stable Graves' hyperthyroidism. Some clones in this sample may be carry-over from other donors' samples. Sequencing was done on a sample of peripheral blood. CDR3 protein: CASSLYIYEQYF. CDR3 coding DNA: TGTGCCAGCAGTTTATATATCTACGAGCAGTACTTC.